These T cell receptor beta chains were read from a single sample in a study of blood T cell repertoires in COVID-19. TCRdb's copy holds only in-frame clones and misses some; the assay was immunoSEQ multiplex PCR. The sample carries 200,000 to 250,000 clones, about 79% recorded once. Sample: PBMCs or T cells enriched from blood (not recorded which). The receptors derive from a woman aged 55-70 years who had recovered from COVID-19. Each CDR3 is given with its conserved first and last residue.

V gene	CDR3 length	CDR3 protein
TRBV27	15	CASSPSSAPTYEQYF
TRBV11-2	12	CASSVREETQYF
TRBV19	13	CASSTGTVNGYTF
TRBV6-5	14	CASSSRWNSEKLFF
TRBV9	14	CASSRDRAKNIQYF
TRBV15	16	CATSRDLTGIGYEQYF
TRBV5-4	14	CASSVDREYSPLHF
TRBV24-1	14	CATSEGGLDQPQHF
TRBV11-2	16	CASSLTGVAGTDTQYF
TRBV7-2	18	CASSLTPPRGGTASPLHF
TRBV27	14	CASSPRQGGSEAFF
TRBV5-5	16	CASSDQGSATNEKLFF
TRBV7-2	14	CASSSQASNTEAFF
TRBV4-2	15	CASSQGPRGTDTQYF
TRBV23-1	15	CASSNRDTANYGYTF
TRBV7-2	15	CASSLTKFPVSEQYF
TRBV18	16	CASSPPGTISYNEQFF
TRBV5-4	15	CASSWGVGTNEKLFF
TRBV6-2/TRBV6-3	15	CASSNVPRQKNIQYF
TRBV27	17	CASSFPKPGTSYNEQFF
TRBV27	17	CASSSGQGIGLDTEAFF
TRBV3-1/TRBV3-2	13	CASSPDSRTEAFF
TRBV4-2	15	CASSQGTSTNYGYTF
TRBV30	14	CAWSVTGRYSPLHF
TRBV14	15	CASSQRQYGYNEQFF
TRBV27	15	CASSSQGADFYGYTF
TRBV18	16	CASSPVAGGRTGELFF
TRBV29-1	13	CSVDRAANYGYTF
TRBV12-3/TRBV12-4	12	CASSPGADGYTF
TRBV19	12	CAIRDRGAEAFF
TRBV4-1	14	CASSQDRTVYGYTF
TRBV5-4	14	CASSLGTGREKLFF
TRBV3-1/TRBV3-2	14	CASSQVPGQGAQYF
TRBV7-3	13	CASSSLKGTEAFF
TRBV5-1	13	CASSLVAGVEAFF
TRBV29-1	15	CSVEVDRNTNYGYTF
TRBV7-6	19	CASSLVISGRPLAPYEQYF
TRBV9	16	CASSDPGQGHTDTQYF
TRBV9	14	CASSVGQGVNTIYF
TRBV6-2/TRBV6-3	15	CASSWDRPNTGELFF
TRBV19	15	CASSTYHRGQYGYTF
TRBV18	15	CASSRSRDIAFGYTF
TRBV7-9	17	CASSPPRGGPNTGELFF
TRBV19	16	CASTRGGQAHNSPLHF
TRBV7-2	15	CASSLDGRGTGEQFF
TRBV7-9	14	CASSLTQGTGELFF
TRBV19	14	CASKNEFGWTEAFF
TRBV5-6	11	CASSLRDGYTF
TRBV7-2	15	CASSTRTGINYGYTF
TRBV10-3	15	CAISDLAGANTEAFF
TRBV5-4	15	CASSTSGQSYNEQFF
TRBV11-2	16	CASSSAGTSGSKTQYF
TRBV6-6	13	CASRPQGRMEAFF
TRBV11-2	13	CASSLGQKETQYF
TRBV6-1	14	CASSDQTGAQPQHF
TRBV21-1	15	CASSKGTGSGDTQYF
TRBV5-1	16	CASSSLGGGERSTIYF
TRBV7-8	17	CASSSTSGGEGTDTQYF
TRBV4-3	16	CASSQDRAGDYNEQFF